This TCR beta chain was identified during a study of blood T cells in healthy people across ages. Regarding the study as a whole: When set beside aged donors, long-lived donors presented more naive CD4+ cells and higher diversity. A strong correlation was found between TCR beta diversity and the percentage of naive T cells.

Primers used in a second PCR of about 7 to 12 cycles were a sample-barcoded 5' primer and a J-beta primer mix. Tagging of each cDNA molecule was performed by a template-switch adaptor with 12 random nucleotides. TCRdb re-derived calls from the 5' RACE reads in MiXCR, one entry per CDR3 protein. The repertoire has around 2 million distinct CDR3 sequences, about 39% of them found once; the top ten carry more than 20%. Per-sample PBMC isolation yielded at least 6.5 million cells. The germline CDR1 and CDR2 sequences are KGHDR and SFDVKD. CDR3 length: 13 residues. V lost 8 bases and J lost 0, with 10 bases in between. This clonotype was seen more than once but under ten times. Its antigen is unknown.

This receptor was identified in a human donor in good health. The rearrangement uses TRBV24-1 and TRBJ2-7; unclear D gene. Sequencing used blood. CDR3: CATITETSYEQYF. CDR3 DNA: TGTGCCACCATAACAGAAACCTCCTACGAGCAGTACTTC.